Below, one T cell receptor (beta chain) is given with its context. The antigen it binds to is not known. The record has no base qualities; no much larger clone is one base away. Genomic DNA was extracted from sorted cells with the Quick-DNA Microprep Kit. Amplification of TCRbeta DNA was done with the immunoSEQ hsTCRbeta kit, following the protocol from the manufacturer. An Illumina MiSeq instrument was used to sequence the TCRbeta libraries. For the original study's pipeline: Removing out-of-frame sequences left under 2.5 million distinct TCRbeta sequences, an average of approximately 65,000 per individual. Each individual was scored by the count of around 160 previously reported CMV-associated TCRbeta sequences and the total productive distinct TCRbeta count. A beta-binomial model was reimplemented in Python, and random forests from scikit-learn, run with default parameters, were trained on data from the US cohort. Classifier performance on the Belgian cohort was summarized as median AUC with percentile confidence intervals calculated over 10,000 bootstrap iterations. TCRdb holds this immuneACCESS table with in-frame rearrangements only. Some clones are missing; in checked studies, unresolved V genes explain under half, and the rest has no known cause. Clonal size and the V and J genes are those of that table, whereas D and trimming came from the DNA. This sample is represented by 75,000 to 90,000 clones; around 80% of them were singletons. The top ten clonotypes cover about 0.72% of the sample.

The data originate from a study of memory CD4+ T cells and cytomegalovirus serostatus (dated by TCRdb to between 2018 and 2020). About the investigation overall: A total of about 35 healthy Belgian adults, of whom 9 were CMV seropositive and about 24 were CMV seronegative, were included in the cohort. The study sequenced CD4+ memory TCRbeta repertoires of a Belgian cohort with known cytomegalovirus serostatus to replicate a published TCR-based CMV serostatus classifier. General study outcomes and caveats: For predicting CMV serostatus, the median bootstrapped AUC was about 0.95 using the original framework and 0.9 to 0.92 using a US-trained random forest. On the Belgian cohort, the classifier based on the original framework reached a median bootstrapped AUC of approximately 0.95, with a 95% CI of 0.76-1.00. Results were interpreted as suggesting that the CMV-associated TCR signature is largely present in the CD4+ memory repertoire. Only CD4+CD45RO+ memory cells were sequenced, unlike the original study, which covered naive and memory CD4+ and CD8+ populations. Among the roughly 160 previously reported CMV-associated TCRbeta sequences, roughly 68 showed up in the CD4+ memory repertoires, with each one found in between one and five individuals.

Its CDR3 holds 14 amino acids, cysteine through phenylalanine. The DNA shown is the 42-base CDR3, in frame from base 1. The germline V gene encodes CDR1 MNHNY and CDR2 SVGAGI (reference sequence). V trim: 4 bases; J trim: 5 bases; unmatched bases: 2. A FACSAria II was used to sort memory CD4+ T cells, defined as single viable CD3+CD4+CD8-CD45RO+ cells. CMV serostatus was determined using a Roche Elecsys assay that detects serum IgG against CMV pp150, pp28, p38 and p52. After the samples were thawed, total CD4+ T cells were enriched through positive selection using CD4 magnetic microbeads. Samples originated from another study that specifically interrogated the CD4+ T cell memory repertoire. Peripheral blood mononuclear cells were isolated and cryopreserved according to standard operating procedures, and serum was stored at -80 degrees C. The staining used CD3-PerCP (BW264/56), CD4-APC (RPA-T4), CD45RO-PE (UCHT1) and CD8-Pacific Orange (3B5) antibodies, and Sytox blue was used to exclude non-viable cells.

The sample comprised memory CD4+ T cells from blood. In this chain, TRBV6-6 is recombined with TRBJ1-5, and TRBD1 matches 10 of the central bases. This TCR was recovered from an adult in good health and CMV-seronegative. The sequenced DNA is TGTGCCAGCAGTTGGGACAGGGGCGATCAGCCCCAGCATTTT. This codes for CASSWDRGDQPQHF.